The 30 T cell receptor beta chains reported below all come from one sample, sequenced in a study of cytomegalovirus exposure and HLA in healthy donors. Researchers ran the PCR with 60 Vbeta and 13 Jbeta primers. Clones were read by immunoSEQ multiplex PCR, and TCRdb kept only the in-frame ones, dropping some. The sample has 200,000 to 250,000 clones; 75% to 85% are singletons. The material sequenced was PBMCs. The source is a woman in her fifties or sixties in good health and CMV-seropositive.

V usage is TRBV5-1 and J usage is TRBJ1-1; D remains ambiguous. This CDR3 contains 15 residues. Looked up from germline, CDR1 is SGHRS and CDR2 is YFSETQ. V was clipped by 2 bases and J by 0 bases, with 11 bases between them. This chain's CDR3 is CASSLQTNLNTEAFF. The CDR3 DNA follows: TGCGCCAGCAGCTTACAGACTAACTTGAACACTGAAGCTTTCTTT.

The chain links TRBV11-2 to TRBJ2-5; 7 bases are shared with TRBD2. Germline CDR1 is SGHAT and CDR2 is FQNNGV. After removal of 5 bases from V and 5 bases from J, the junction contained 14 bases not matched to a gene. CDR3 size: 16 residues. CDR3 nucleotides: TGTGCCAGCAGCGGGGCTAATGGGGGGGTAGGGGAGACCCAGTACTTC. This gives the protein CASSGANGGVGETQYF.

This clone was observed a single time. The V call is TRBV19, the J call TRBJ2-7; the match to TRBD1 covers 7 bases. The CDR3 is 13 amino acids. Trimming cost V 4 bases and J 5 bases; bases outside gene matches: 5. CDR1 LNHDA and CDR2 SQIVND come from the germline V gene (reference sequence). The CDR3 DNA reads as TGTGCCAGTAGTACGGACAGGAGAGACGAGCAGTACTTC. It codes for CASSTDRRDEQYF.

The chain carries TRBV30 and TRBJ1-4, with TRBD1 matching over 9 bases. Germline V CDR1 and CDR2: GTSNPN, SVGIG (reference sequence). CDR3 length: 13 amino acids. After removal of 5 bases from V and 7 bases from J, the junction contained 5 bases not matched to a gene. This CDR3 reads CAWVGQGSEKLFF. The DNA for the CDR3 is TGTGCCTGGGTTGGACAGGGGAGTGAAAAACTGTTTTTT.

The genes are TRBV7-2 and TRBJ1-1; 7 nucleotides line up with TRBD1. This CDR3 region has 13 residues. Losses at the gene ends were 3 bases for V and 5 bases for J; bases not matched to a gene: 3. CDR1 is SGHTA, CDR2 FQGNSA, per germline. In DNA, the CDR3 is TGTGCCAGCAGCTTGACAGGGAAGACTGAAGCTTTCTTT. Its translation is CASSLTGKTEAFF.

In its sample, this clone was seen a few times. V usage is TRBV7-9 and J usage is TRBJ2-4; D call uncertain. This CDR3 is built from 14 residues. Trimming shortened V by 5 bases and J by 5 bases, and 13 bases separated the two germline ends. Germline CDR1 SEHNR, CDR2 FQNEAQ (reference sequence). The CDR3 is CASSTNRLENIQYF. The CDR3 nucleotides read TGTGCCAGCAGCACCAACCGGCTAGAAAACATTCAGTACTTC.

The chain employs TRBV18 and TRBJ2-2; no clear D gene. The CDR3 has 13 amino acids. Germline V gene lookup returns CDR1 KGHSH and CDR2 LQKENI. The V and J ends lost 3 bases and 8 bases respectively, with 10 bases between them. CDR3 in amino acids: CASSPSVGGELFF. In DNA form, the CDR3 reads TGTGCCAGCTCACCGAGCGTTGGGGGGGAGCTGTTTTTT.

The CDR3, as DNA: TGTGCCTGGAGTGTATCAGGGTCCTACGAGCAGTACTTC. Translated: CAWSVSGSYEQYF. The chain carries TRBV30 and TRBJ2-5; TRBD1 is a possible D gene (5 bases). The better agreement between TRBJ2-7 and the DNA end casts doubt on the J call. The CDR3 extends over 13 amino acids. Germline V gene lookup returns CDR1 GTSNPN and CDR2 SVGIG (reference sequence).

V is TRBV11-2 and J is TRBJ2-7; tentatively, D is TRBD2 (5 bases). The CDR3 extends over 15 amino acids. Germline V lookup: CDR1 SGHAT, CDR2 FQNNGV. V lost 1 base to trimming and J lost 1 base, with 11 bases between them. In nucleotides, the CDR3 is TGTGCCAGCAGCTTAGTACTAGGTCCTTCCTACGAGCAGTACTTC. This codes for CASSLVLGPSYEQYF.

CDR3 residues: CATSTSGGPTEAFF. The CDR3 DNA reads TGTGCCACCAGCACCTCAGGGGGCCCCACTGAAGCTTTCTTT. This chain connects TRBV15 to TRBJ1-1; the match to TRBD1 covers 8 bases. Germline CDR1 reads LNHNV; CDR2 reads YYDKDF (reference sequence). Trimming took 4 bases from V and 4 from J; bases not matched to a gene: 5. CDR3 size: 14 residues.

V usage is TRBV5-1 and J usage is TRBJ2-7, with a weak D call TRBD2 (5 bases). V gave up 0 bases and J gave up 2 bases, with 9 bases separating them. The V gene's germline CDR1 is SGHRS and CDR2 YFSETQ. The CDR3 covers 14 residues. The DNA of the CDR3 is TGCGCCAGCAGCTTGGTGGGCGGGCCCTACGAGCAGTACTTC. Its protein product is CASSLVGGPYEQYF.

The table lists this clone with a few counts. V is TRBV5-1 and J is TRBJ2-3; no firm D call. The CDR3 spans 15 residues. Germline V gene sequence: CDR1 SGHRS, CDR2 YFSETQ. Trimming removed 3 bases at V and 3 bases at J, with 14 bases between. CDR3 sequence reads: CASSSGDPRTDTQYF. In DNA form, the CDR3 reads TGCGCCAGCAGCTCCGGCGACCCGAGGACAGATACGCAGTATTTT.

This clone turned up a few times. The chain has TRBV6-6 and TRBJ2-3, with D unresolved. Trimming cost V 6 bases and J 5 bases, with 6 bases left between them. The CDR3 is 11 amino acids. Germline values: CDR1 MNHNY, CDR2 SVGAGI (reference sequence). The CDR3 bases are TGTGCCAGCAGGCGGCAAGATACGCAGTATTTT. This gives the protein CASRRQDTQYF.

The rearrangement joins TRBV5-1 to TRBJ2-1; no definite D call. CDR3 size: 16 residues. CDR1 is SGHRS, CDR2 YFSETQ, per germline. With 2 bases removed from V and 5 bases from J, the gap between germline ends came to 17 bases. The CDR3 nucleotides are TGCGCCAGCAGCTTAGTTCAGTTTGGGCAAGACAATGAGCAGTTCTTC. This gives the protein CASSLVQFGQDNEQFF.

The chain carries TRBV5-1 and TRBJ2-1, with 10 bases fitting TRBD2. This CDR3 has 14 amino acids. J was trimmed by 8 bases and V by 4 bases; bases with no gene match: 6. Germline V gene sequence: CDR1 SGHRS, CDR2 YFSETQ. The CDR3 protein is CASSDLSGGDEQFF. CDR3 in DNA: TGCGCCAGCAGCGATTTGAGCGGGGGGGATGAGCAGTTCTTC.

This sequence joins TRBV7-2 and TRBJ2-3; D possibly corresponds to TRBD2 (6 bases). V dropped 5 bases and J dropped 6 bases, with 12 bases sitting between them. Germline V CDR1 and CDR2: SGHTA, FQGNSA. CDR3 length: 13 amino acids. Here the CDR3 reads CASSRLGGDTQYF. The CDR3 region has the DNA TGTGCCAGCAGCCGACTAGGAGGGGATACGCAGTATTTT.

The rearrangement joins TRBV7-2 to TRBJ1-6; D uncertain. This CDR3 is built from 16 residues. V shed 5 bases and J shed 3 bases, with 14 bases lying between them. Germline V gives CDR1 SGHTA, CDR2 FQGNSA. For the CDR3, the DNA is TGTGCCAGCAGCCTCGAGTGGCGGAGCTATAATTCACCCCTCCACTTT. This codes for CASSLEWRSYNSPLHF.

This chain uses TRBV5-1 with TRBJ2-4; 7 bases fit TRBD1. Germline trimming cut 4 bases from V and 8 bases from J; bases unmatched to any gene: 9. The germline V gene has CDR1 SGHRS and CDR2 YFSETQ. The CDR3 runs to 14 residues. DNA for the CDR3: TGCGCCAGCAGCGGGGGACAGAGGTCGTACATTCAGTACTTC. It is translated as CASSGGQRSYIQYF.

The V and J genes are TRBV6-5 and TRBJ2-7; 12 bases align to TRBD1. Germline V gene data show CDR1 as MNHEY and CDR2 as SVGAGI. J was trimmed by 4 bases and V by 3 bases; bases with no gene match: 4. The CDR3 is 15 residues long. The CDR3: CASSYQGQGAYEQYF. Written as DNA, the CDR3 is TGTGCCAGCAGTTATCAGGGACAGGGGGCATACGAGCAGTACTTC.

The J gene is TRBJ2-4, the V gene TRBV5-4; D gene unclear. The CDR3 spans 15 residues. Germline V gene lookup returns CDR1 SGHNT and CDR2 YYREEE (reference sequence). V lost 0 bases and J lost 0, with 7 bases in between. The chain's CDR3 is CASSLDLVAKNIQYF. The DNA of the CDR3 is TGTGCCAGCAGCTTGGACTTAGTAGCCAAAAACATTCAGTACTTC.

The chain is built from TRBV7-2 and TRBJ1-2; a possible D gene is TRBD1 (6 bases). Germline assignment: CDR1 SGHTA and CDR2 FQGNSA. V shed 2 bases and J shed 8 bases, with 18 bases lying between them. This CDR3 region has 15 residues. DNA of the CDR3: TGTGCCAGCAGCTTATTGGGTCTGGGGGCGTCGGGCTACACCTTC. Encoded protein: CASSLLGLGASGYTF.

This chain uses TRBV4-3 with TRBJ2-1; 8 bases are shared with TRBD2. The trim removed 0 bases at V and 12 bases at J, leaving 13 bases unmatched. CDR1 is LGHNA and CDR2 is YSLEER in the germline V gene. The CDR3 length is 16 residues. CDR3 nucleotides: TGCGCCAGCAGCCAAGATCACGGGGGGGCCGGGCGAGTGCAGTTCTTC. Its protein product is CASSQDHGGAGRVQFF.

As DNA, the CDR3 is TGTGCCAGCACCGATAACGGGGAGACCCAGTACTTC. Its protein is CASTDNGETQYF. The chain joins TRBV28 to TRBJ2-5; D not resolved. The germline gives CDR1 MDHEN, CDR2 SYDVKM. This CDR3 is built from 12 residues. The germline V and J ends were trimmed by 7 bases and 5 bases, with 11 bases remaining between them.

V is TRBV7-3 and J is TRBJ1-3; D possibly corresponds to TRBD1 (5 bases). The CDR3 has 14 residues. Between the trimmed V and J ends, which lost 6 bases and 4 bases, there was a span of 13 bases. Per the germline V gene, CDR1 is SGHTA and CDR2 is FQGTGA. The CDR3 DNA follows: TGTGCCAGCAGTAGTGGGGCGCGAGGAAACACCATATATTTT. Residues: CASSSGARGNTIYF. The whole variable domain, remainder taken from reference TRBV7-3 and TRBJ1-3, is GAGVSQTPSNKVTEKGKYVELRCDPISGHTALYWYRQSLGQGPEFLIYFQGTGAADDSGLPNDRFFAVRPEGSVSTLKIQRTERGDSAVYLCASSSGARGNTIYFGEGSWLTVV.

The chain recombines TRBV5-1 with TRBJ2-4; TRBD2 matches at 15 bases. The CDR3 sequence is 16 residues long. CDR1 and CDR2 (germline): SGHRS, YFSETQ. After removal of 3 bases from V and 9 bases from J, the junction contained 7 bases not matched to a gene. Written as DNA, the CDR3 is TGCGCCAGCAGCTCCGGACTAGCGGGAGGGCGAAGCATTCAGTACTTC. It is translated as CASSSGLAGGRSIQYF. Complete variable domain (other parts from reference TRBV5-1 and TRBJ2-4): KAGVTQTPRYLIKTRGQQVTLSCSPISGHRSVSWYQQTPGQGLQFLFEYFSETQRNKGNFPGRFSGRQFSNSRSEMNVSTLELGDSALYLCASSSGLAGGRSIQYFGAGTRLSVL.

The J gene is TRBJ1-2, the V gene TRBV19, with 10 bases aligning to TRBD1. J gave up 6 bases and V 5 bases, and 9 bases lay outside the gene matches. Germline values: CDR1 LNHDA, CDR2 SQIVND (reference sequence). The CDR3 is 15 amino acids. The CDR3 spells CASSPIGTGEDGYTF. For the CDR3, the DNA is TGTGCCAGTAGTCCAATCGGGACAGGGGAAGATGGCTACACCTTC.

The chain combines TRBV6-6 with TRBJ2-7; TRBD2 is a possible D gene (5 bases). Trimming removed 0 bases from V and 2 bases from J, with 11 bases in between. Germline CDR1 MNHNY, CDR2 SVGAGI (reference sequence). The CDR3 loop spans 15 amino acids. CDR3 nucleotide sequence: TGTGCCAGCAGTTACTCGAACCGAGGGCCCTACGAGCAGTACTTC. Translating it yields CASSYSNRGPYEQYF.

The chain employs TRBV5-1 and TRBJ1-3; TRBD1 agrees at 7 bases. The CDR3 loop spans 15 amino acids. J lost 0 bases, V lost 4 bases, and 4 bases had no gene match. Germline V gene lookup returns CDR1 SGHRS and CDR2 YFSETQ. The CDR3 DNA sequence: TGCGCCAGCAGCGTAGGGACAGACTCTGGAAACACCATATATTTT. Translation gives CASSVGTDSGNTIYF.

The chain has TRBV5-1 and TRBJ2-7; D uncertain. This CDR3 contains 15 residues. The V end was cut by 7 bases, the J end by 3 bases, with 20 bases between. Germline CDR1 reads SGHRS; CDR2 reads YFSETQ. The CDR3 protein is CASAPLRGVGYEQYF. CDR3 coding DNA: TGCGCCAGCGCGCCCCTACGAGGAGTGGGCTACGAGCAGTACTTC. The full variable domain, rest sourced from reference TRBV5-1 and TRBJ2-7, is KAGVTQTPRYLIKTRGQQVTLSCSPISGHRSVSWYQQTPGQGLQFLFEYFSETQRNKGNFPGRFSGRQFSNSRSEMNVSTLELGDSALYLCASAPLRGVGYEQYFGPGTRLTVT.

This clone was seen only once. The genes are TRBV5-1 and TRBJ2-7; TRBD2 matches at 10 bases. CDR1 SGHRS and CDR2 YFSETQ come from the germline V gene. Trimming at V came to 3 bases and at J to 2 bases, leaving 11 bases not matched to a gene. The CDR3 totals 17 residues. The CDR3 DNA reads TGCGCCAGCAGCTCGACCTTGGGGACTAGCGCAACCTACGAGCAGTACTTC. Its translation is CASSSTLGTSATYEQYF.